This T cell receptor (beta chain) was profiled in a study of blood T cell repertoires in COVID-19 (dated by TCRdb to about 2020). Broadly, across the study: The collaborator samples originated in the United States, Italy and Spain and spanned the acute and convalescent phases of COVID-19. The material from the prospective study consisted of cDNA or gDNA derived from T cells, B-cell-depleted T cells, or PBMCs. The dataset comprised deeply sampled blood TCRbeta repertoires from subjects exposed to, actively infected with, or recovered from COVID-19. A freely available public database, intended as a resource for researchers studying the immune response to SARS-CoV-2, is where the repertoires were released. Samples were obtained from the ongoing ImmuneRACE study (first 160 participants) and from over a thousand subjects provided by 6 global collaborators. The sample metadata nearly always contained a de-identified subject ID, COVID-19 status, age in years and sex. Where available, HLA class I and class II types were obtained from metadata supplied by the sample provider rather than from assay-based typing.

At one collaborating source in Seattle, patients were enrolled during active infection and were followed longitudinally through the course of disease. The collaborating institutions used their own protocols to collect whole blood in K2EDTA tubes. For TCRbeta analysis, collaborators shipped samples in one of three forms: frozen whole blood, isolated PBMCs, or DNA extracted from either of those sample types. The immunoSEQ Assay, a bias-controlled multiplex PCR, was used to amplify TCRbeta CDR3 regions from genomic DNA. The original pipeline was this. Nucleated cell counts per sample were estimated from amplification of reference gene primers within the assay. To quantify the absolute abundance of each unique TCRbeta CDR3 rearrangement, sequence reads were collapsed and filtered. For each sample, productive Simpson clonality was calculated as the square root of Simpson's diversity index over productive rearrangements. Imported from immuneACCESS, the table was reduced by TCRdb to in-frame sequences with V and J called. These copies leave out some clones; in studies compared against another copy, an unresolved V gene accounts for under half, and the cause of the remainder is not known. V and J calls and clone size are copied from that table; D and trimming were computed from the DNA. Within this sample are approximately 200,000 clones, with 85% to 90% of them counted one time only. About 20% of the sample comes from the top ten.

Here is what the overall study found, with its caveats: The amount of clinical and demographic metadata varied by source and participant and was provided uncurated.

Regarding this clone: The antigen this receptor binds is unknown. No base-level quality is on record; no much larger clone is a single base apart.

The clonotype originates from a person aged 70 to 79 with COVID-19, enrolled during active disease. The specimen was peripheral blood.

The DNA sequence follows: TGCGCCAGCCGCGCTATGGACAGGAGCTCCTACGAGCAGTACTTC. This translates into CASRAMDRSSYEQYF. The rearrangement joined TRBV5-1 to TRBJ2-7; TRBD1 matches 7 bases in the middle. CDR1 SGHRS and CDR2 YFSETQ were looked up in the germline V gene. The CDR3 runs 15 residues from the cysteine to the phenylalanine. The entry retains the CDR3 DNA only, 45 bases that are in frame from base 1. Trimming leaves V shorter by 7 bases and J shorter by 0 bases, with the junction holding 10 bases beyond the gene matches.